A single sample is the source of the 4 T cell receptor beta chains below, sequenced in a study of post-analysis software for immune sequencing data. No antigens are known for them. General observations from the study: The study found TRBV5-6, TRBV5-1 and TRBV20-1 among about 5 TRBV segments more frequent in patients than controls.

The library was made from cDNA and included unique molecular identifiers. TCRdb passed the PCR reads through MiXCR, listing each CDR3 protein once. The sample contains roughly 800,000 distinct CDR3 sequences, about 43% of which appear only once. Sequenced material: blood. The receptors shown here come from a girl aged 5-17 years with multiple sclerosis.

This chain joins TRBV6-5 and TRBJ2-3; D is possibly TRBD1 (5 bases). Trimming removed 6 bases at V and 2 bases at J, with 18 bases between. CDR3 size: 16 residues. From germline, CDR1 is MNHEY and CDR2 SVGAGI. Here the CDR3 DNA reads TGTGCCAGCAGCTCCCTGGGGCAGGCGGACACAGATACGCAGTATTTT. This sequence encodes CASSSLGQADTDTQYF.

The chain couples TRBV9 to TRBJ2-1; TRBD2 matches 9 bases. The CDR3 totals 15 residues. The V gene's germline CDR1 is SGDLS and CDR2 YYNGEE. V shed 0 bases and J 6 bases; nucleotides not matched to a gene: 4. The CDR3 coding sequence is TGTGCCAGCAGCGTAGACGCGGGAGGGGGCAATGAGCAGTTCTTC. Its translation: CASSVDAGGGNEQFF.

As regards this clonotype: An end of the junction does not agree with germline; a read error may underlie this. The V and J genes are TRBV20-1 and TRBJ1-1; tentatively, D is TRBD1 (5 bases). Germline assignment: CDR1 DFQATT and CDR2 SNEGSKA (reference sequence). The CDR3 runs 13 residues. CDR3 residues: CSARDRTNTEAFF. CDR3 nucleotides: TGCAGTGCAAGAGACAGAACGAACACTGAAGCTTTCTTT.

The chain recombines TRBV5-1 with TRBJ2-7; D is tentatively TRBD1 or TRBD2 (5 bases each). Germline V gives CDR1 SGHRS, CDR2 YFSETQ. The CDR3 is 16 residues long. V lost 0 bases, J lost 0 bases, and 13 bases lay in between. For the CDR3, the DNA is TGCGCCAGCAGCTTGGGATCAGGGACCCGCTCCTACGAGCAGTACTTC. It encodes CASSLGSGTRSYEQYF.